Each of the 28 T cell receptor beta chains below was sequenced from the same sample in a study of blood T cells in healthy people across ages. The second PCR ran about 6 to 12 cycles with a sample-barcoded 5' primer and J-beta primers. One entry per CDR3 protein results from TCRdb running MiXCR on the 5' RACE reads. This sample carries hundreds of thousands of distinct CDR3 sequences, around 43% of them seen once, and the ten largest clones take around 30%. Sequencing was performed on blood. The receptors were sampled from a man at least 80 years old in good health.

The V gene is TRBV3-1, the J gene TRBJ2-1; 8 positions agree with TRBD2. From germline, CDR1 is LGHDT and CDR2 YNNKEL (reference sequence). The V gene end was trimmed by 8 bases and the J gene end by 7 bases; junction bases not matched to a gene: 4. This CDR3 has 12 residues. CDR3 sequence (DNA): TGTGCCAGCGCGGGGGGCGGGAATGAGCAGTTCTTC. Translated, it gives CASAGGGNEQFF.

The rearrangement uses TRBV6-2 or TRBV6-3 and TRBJ2-7; 8 nucleotides line up with TRBD1. The CDR3 is made up of 14 amino acids. Looked up from germline, CDR1 is MNHEY and CDR2 is SVGEGT. With 6 bases clipped from V and 0 bases from J, the junction kept 4 bases outside the gene matches. CDR3 residues: CASSRQGISYEQYF. CDR3 in DNA: TGTGCCAGCAGCCGACAGGGGATCTCCTACGAGCAGTACTTC.

This sequence joins TRBV20-1 and TRBJ2-1; 10 bases are shared with TRBD2. CDR1 is DFQATT, CDR2 SNEGSKA, per germline (reference sequence). The CDR3 has 14 amino acids. The trim removed 6 bases at V and 2 bases at J, leaving 4 bases unmatched. In nucleotides, the CDR3 is TGCAGTGCCGAAAGCGGGAGGGCCTACAATGAGCAGTTCTTC. Amino acids: CSAESGRAYNEQFF.

Concerning this clonotype: Being one base from a much bigger clone, this may be a read error. J is TRBJ2-7 and V is TRBV30; a weak D match, TRBD1 (6 bases). The CDR3 is 12 amino acids. CDR1 GTSNPN and CDR2 SVGIG come from the germline V gene (reference sequence). CDR3 loop: CAGRGQYYEQYF. CDR3 in DNA: TGTGCCGGGAGAGGACAGTACTACGAGCAGTACTTC.

This chain joins TRBV6-2 or TRBV6-3 and TRBJ2-2; TRBD1 agrees at 9 bases. V trimming: 6 bases; J trimming: 7 bases; junction bases outside the gene matches: 9. The V gene's germline CDR1 is MNHEY and CDR2 SVGEGT. CDR3 length: 15 residues. CDR3 loop: CASSTRRQGDGELFF. The CDR3 nucleotides read TGTGCCAGCAGCACTAGAAGACAGGGGGACGGGGAGCTGTTTTTT.

This clonotype has just a few counts. This clone may be a read error of a much larger clone one base away. V is TRBV10-3 and J is TRBJ2-5, with D possibly matching TRBD1 (6 bases). The germline V gene encodes CDR1 ENHRY and CDR2 SYGVKD. Between the trimmed V and J ends, which lost 10 bases and 3 bases, there was a span of 15 bases. There are 13 residues in the CDR3. This chain's CDR3 is CASRYGQKETQYF. The CDR3 DNA reads TGTGCCAGCAGATATGGACAGAAAGAGACCCAGTACTTC.

This clonotype was recorded a few times. This rearrangement joins TRBV29-1 to TRBJ1-2; 9 bases are shared with TRBD1. The J segment lost 8 bases and the V segment lost 4 bases, leaving 5 bases of the junction unmatched. The CDR3 runs 12 residues. Germline V gene data show CDR1 as SQVTM and CDR2 as ANQGSEA. This CDR3 reads CSVGQDRGGYTF. The CDR3 DNA sequence: TGCAGCGTTGGTCAGGACAGGGGCGGCTACACCTTC.

This clonotype was seen at least ten times. This sequence joins TRBV5-1 and TRBJ2-3; no clear D gene. The germline CDR1 and CDR2 sequences are SGHRS and YFSETQ. The CDR3 sequence is 14 residues long. The V and J ends lost 5 bases and 1 base respectively, with 11 bases between them. CDR3 loop: CASRLILGTDTQYF. The CDR3 coding sequence is TGCGCCAGCAGGTTGATACTGGGCACAGATACGCAGTATTTT.

This clonotype was counted at least ten times. V usage is TRBV28 and J usage is TRBJ2-6; D unclear. The V and J ends lost 3 bases and 0 bases respectively, with 9 bases between them. Germline values: CDR1 MDHEN, CDR2 SYDVKM. This CDR3 contains 16 residues. The CDR3 coding sequence is TGTGCCAGCAGTTTTGGGCGGAGCTCTGGGGCCAACGTCCTGACTTTC. Its translation is CASSFGRSSGANVLTF.

The chain links TRBV20-1 to TRBJ2-3; 8 positions agree with TRBD2. V gave up 2 bases and J gave up 3 bases; unmatched junction bases: 4. The length of the CDR3 is 14 residues. CDR1 and CDR2 (germline): DFQATT, SNEGSKA (reference sequence). The CDR3 DNA reads TGCAGTGCTAGACCCGGGAGGGGTACAGATACGCAGTATTTT. Its translation: CSARPGRGTDTQYF.

This rearrangement joins TRBV5-5 to TRBJ1-1; D not resolved. Trimming shortened V by 2 bases and J by 0 bases, and 8 bases separated the two germline ends. There are 14 residues in the CDR3. Germline assignment: CDR1 SGHKS and CDR2 YYEKEE (reference sequence). DNA for the CDR3: TGTGCCAGCAGCTTACAGCGCTTGAACACTGAAGCTTTCTTT. This encodes CASSLQRLNTEAFF.

This clonotype was seen ten or more times. The chain links TRBV20-1 to TRBJ2-1; 8 positions agree with TRBD2. This CDR3 is built from 16 residues. V was clipped by 4 bases and J by 0 bases; unmatched bases: 8. CDR1 DFQATT and CDR2 SNEGSKA come from the germline V gene (reference sequence). The CDR3 nucleotides are TGCAGTGCTAACCCTCCGAGCGGGGGCTCCTACAATGAGCAGTTCTTC. This translates into CSANPPSGGSYNEQFF.

At least ten counts were recorded for this clonotype. The CDR3, as DNA: TGCAGCGTCCACCGACAGGGTAGCACAGATACGCAGTATTTT. This gives the protein CSVHRQGSTDTQYF. The V and J genes are TRBV29-1 and TRBJ2-3; 7 nucleotides match TRBD1. Per germline, CDR1 SQVTM and CDR2 ANQGSEA. V was clipped by 6 bases and J by 0 bases; unmatched bases: 6. The CDR3 extends over 14 amino acids.

The V gene is TRBV5-4, the J gene TRBJ2-4; D is uncertain. V was shortened by 6 bases and J by 0 bases, with 19 bases between the two germline ends. Germline V lookup: CDR1 SGHNT, CDR2 YYREEE (reference sequence). The CDR3 spans 17 residues. The CDR3 sequence: CASKSSERGLAKNIQYF. For the CDR3, the DNA is TGTGCCAGCAAATCCTCGGAGCGCGGATTAGCCAAAAACATTCAGTACTTC.

On this clonotype itself: This may arise from a read error, as a much more abundant clone is one base away. The chain combines TRBV20-1 with TRBJ1-2; TRBD1 matches at 9 bases. The CDR3 covers 13 residues. From germline, CDR1 is DFQATT and CDR2 SNEGSKA (reference sequence). CDR3 region: CSASGQGNYGCTF. The CDR3, as DNA: TGCAGTGCTTCGGGACAGGGTAACTATGGCTGCACCTTC.

The chain combines TRBV7-9 with TRBJ1-2, with D unclear. The CDR3 contains 15 residues. V gave up 4 bases and J gave up 4 bases, with 16 bases separating them. CDR1 and CDR2 (germline): SEHNR, FQNEAQ (reference sequence). CDR3 coding DNA: TGTGCCAGCAGCTCCATTGGGGAGAGAAGCTATGGCTACACCTTC. Amino acids: CASSSIGERSYGYTF.

The chain links TRBV9 to TRBJ2-6, with D perhaps TRBD2 (5 bases). The germline V and J ends were trimmed by 7 bases and 4 bases, with 12 bases remaining between them. This CDR3 is 14 amino acids long. Looked up from germline, CDR1 is SGDLS and CDR2 is YYNGEE. The DNA of the CDR3 is TGTGCCAGCGGACTGCTCGGGGGGGCCAACGTCCTGACTTTC. Its translation: CASGLLGGANVLTF.

The chain carries TRBV28 and TRBJ1-5, with 7 bases aligning to TRBD1. Germline values: CDR1 MDHEN, CDR2 SYDVKM. With 10 bases clipped from V and 4 bases from J, the junction kept 7 bases outside the gene matches. The CDR3 contains 13 residues. The CDR3 reads CATRDSLNQPQHF. Here the CDR3 DNA reads TGTGCCACCAGGGACAGCCTGAATCAGCCCCAGCATTTT.

This clonotype has just a few counts. The rearrangement joins TRBV20-1 to TRBJ2-5, with 8 bases matching TRBD1. This CDR3 is built from 17 residues. The germline CDR1 and CDR2 sequences are DFQATT and SNEGSKA (reference sequence). V trimming: 0 bases; J trimming: 5 bases; junction bases outside the gene matches: 14. CDR3 in DNA: TGCAGTGCTAGAGATTTATCAGGCGCAGGGGGCAGGGAGACCCAGTACTTC. Translated: CSARDLSGAGGRETQYF.

The table lists this clonotype with many counts. V gene TRBV12-3 or TRBV12-4 combines with J gene TRBJ2-1, with 14 bases matching TRBD2. The trim removed 8 bases at V and 8 bases at J, leaving 11 bases unmatched. The CDR3 spans 16 residues. The CDR3 DNA sequence: TGTGCCAGCTCGCGGGAGACTAGCGGGGGGGCCCATGAGCAGTTCTTC. This codes for CASSRETSGGAHEQFF.

This clonotype has more than one count but fewer than ten. The V call is TRBV29-1, the J call TRBJ1-5; 11 bases align to TRBD1. The CDR3 totals 13 residues. Germline V gene sequence: CDR1 SQVTM, CDR2 ANQGSEA. V lost 7 bases to trimming and J lost 7 bases; unmatched junction nucleotides: 6. Written as DNA, the CDR3 is TGCAGCGCCGGACAGGGGGCAGAGCAGCCCCAGCATTTT. Translated, it gives CSAGQGAEQPQHF. The full variable domain, in which reference TRBV29-1 and TRBJ1-5 provide the parts outside the CDR3, is SAVISQKPSRDICQRGTSLTIQCQVDSQVTMMFWYRQQPGQSLTLIATANQGSEATYESGFVIDKFPISRPNLTFSTLTVSNMSPEDSSIYLCSAGQGAEQPQHFGDGTRLSIL.

This sequence joins TRBV7-3 and TRBJ1-2, with no clear D. Trimming removed 5 bases at V and 10 bases at J, with 17 bases between. CDR3 length equals 13 residues. The germline CDR1 and CDR2 sequences are SGHTA and FQGTGA. The CDR3 DNA reads TGTGCCAGCAGCCCCACCGCCCTCGAAGACTACACCTTC. Translating it yields CASSPTALEDYTF.

V gene TRBV12-3 or TRBV12-4 combines with J gene TRBJ1-6; D might be TRBD1 (5 bases). The V end lost 3 bases, the J end lost 7 bases, and 10 bases lay between the germline ends. This CDR3 has 14 residues. Here the CDR3 DNA reads TGTGCCAGCAGTTTTGCTGGGGCGAATTCACCCCTCCACTTT. Translation: CASSFAGANSPLHF.

V and J are TRBV24-1 and TRBJ2-7, with D hard to call. Germline CDR1 KGHDR, CDR2 SFDVKD. Trimming removed 2 bases at V and 2 bases at J, with 9 bases between. The CDR3 length is 14 residues. CDR3: CATSDSQTTYEQYF. CDR3 coding DNA: TGTGCCACCAGTGATTCACAAACAACCTACGAGCAGTACTTC.

V and J are TRBV27 and TRBJ1-2; 8 bases match TRBD1. This CDR3 contains 13 residues. Germline CDR1 is MNHEY and CDR2 is SMNVEV (reference sequence). The junction had 6 bases not matched to a gene; V was cut back by 5 bases and J by 7 bases. The CDR3 protein is CASSPDRESGYTF. The DNA for the CDR3 is TGTGCCAGCAGTCCGGACAGGGAAAGTGGCTACACCTTC.

This clonotype was picked up a small number of times. V is TRBV18 and J is TRBJ1-1; a weak D match, TRBD1 (6 bases). Germline V gene sequence: CDR1 KGHSH, CDR2 LQKENI. The CDR3 totals 14 residues. V gave up 3 bases and J gave up 2 bases, with 10 bases separating them. The CDR3 region is CASSPKGGNTEAFF. The CDR3 DNA follows: TGTGCCAGCTCACCCAAGGGGGGAAACACTGAAGCTTTCTTT.

The chain links TRBV2 to TRBJ2-1; 13 bases map to TRBD2. TRBJ2-7 explains the end of the DNA better; the J call may be wrong. The germline gives CDR1 SNHLY, CDR2 FYNNEI. The CDR3 consists of 14 residues. CDR3 sequence reads: CASGGTSGMNEQYF. CDR3 nucleotide sequence: TGTGCCAGCGGAGGGACTAGCGGGATGAATGAGCAGTACTTC.

The rearrangement uses TRBV10-2 and TRBJ2-1; 12 nucleotides line up with TRBD2. The CDR3 covers 17 residues. V was clipped by 6 bases and J by 1 base; unmatched bases: 7. Per the germline V gene, CDR1 is WSHSY and CDR2 is SAAADI. The CDR3 sequence is CASRDWTSGNSYNEQFF. The CDR3 DNA sequence: TGCGCCAGCAGGGATTGGACTAGCGGGAATTCCTACAATGAGCAGTTCTTC.